The 2 T cell receptor beta chains listed next were all sequenced from one sample in a study of T cells after yellow fever vaccination. TCRdb called the 5' RACE reads again in MiXCR, with one record for every CDR3 protein. The sample carries 300,000 or so distinct CDR3 sequences, 13% recorded once. The material sequenced was CD4+ T cells sorted from PBMCs, taken 45 days after the yellow fever booster vaccination. These TCRs come from a man aged 30 to 45 who received the YFV17D yellow fever vaccine.

This clonotype was observed many times. The CDR3 sequence is CASSLASPTGELFF. DNA for the CDR3: TGCGCCAGCAGCTTGGCCTCACCCACCGGGGAGCTGTTTTTT. The V and J genes are TRBV5-1 and TRBJ2-2, with no clear D. The CDR3 runs 14 residues. The ends were cut back, 0 bases at V and 4 bases at J, with 7 bases in the middle. Germline V CDR1 and CDR2: SGHRS, YFSETQ.

This chain uses TRBV29-1 with TRBJ2-3; the D gene is possibly TRBD2 (6 bases). Germline CDR1 reads SQVTM; CDR2 reads ANQGSEA. The CDR3 sequence is 15 residues long. The V end lost 5 bases, the J end lost 2 bases, and 17 bases lay between the germline ends. The CDR3 bases are TGCAGCGTTACAGGAGCGGAGGGCCCCACAGATACGCAGTATTTT. Translating it yields CSVTGAEGPTDTQYF.